The 13 T cell receptor beta chains below all came from one sample that was sequenced in a study of blood T cell repertoires in COVID-19 (TCRdb year 2020). Libraries were made using the immunoSEQ multiplex PCR assay. TCRdb carries this immuneACCESS record with in-frame sequences only. Its versions omit some clonotypes, under half of them owing to an unresolved V gene in the studies checked, with the rest unexplained. The sample table holds about 210,000 clones, of which more than 70% were seen once. Jointly, the top ten make up roughly 2.9% of the sample. Input material: peripheral blood. The receptors derive from a man between 50 and 59 years old with active or convalescent COVID-19.

The V gene is TRBV6-6, the J gene TRBJ2-3, with a weak D call TRBD2 (6 bases). The V gene lost 3 bases and the J gene lost 4 bases, with 8 bases spanning the gap. CDR1 is MNHNY and CDR2 is SVGAGI in the germline V gene (reference sequence). The CDR3 is made up of 13 amino acids. CDR3 amino acids: CASSYPGADTQYF. In DNA, the CDR3 is TGTGCCAGCAGTTATCCGGGGGCAGATACGCAGTATTTT.

This chain links TRBV10-2 with TRBJ2-2; no definite D call. V was cut by 5 bases and J by 7 bases, with 14 bases left in between. Germline V CDR1 and CDR2: WSHSY, SAAADI. This CDR3 comprises 14 residues. CDR3 sequence: CASSFRALGGELFF. The CDR3 coding sequence is TGCGCCAGCAGTTTCAGAGCGTTGGGCGGGGAGCTGTTTTTT.

The CDR3 loop reads CASTPPDLAYEQYF. The CDR3 nucleotides read TGTGCCAGCACCCCCCCCGATCTAGCCTACGAGCAGTACTTC. V usage is TRBV28 and J usage is TRBJ2-7; D remains unclear. The ends were cut back, 7 bases at V and 2 bases at J, with 15 bases in the middle. From germline, CDR1 is MDHEN and CDR2 SYDVKM. The CDR3 length is 14 residues. The whole variable domain, remainder taken from reference TRBV28 and TRBJ2-7, is DVKVTQSSRYLVKRTGEKVFLECVQDMDHENMFWYRQDPGLGLRLIYFSYDVKMKEKGDIPEGYSVSREKKERFSLILESASTNQTSMYLCASTPPDLAYEQYFGPGTRLTVT.

V is TRBV3-1 (or the pseudogene TRBV3-2) and J is TRBJ1-2, with 8 bases matching TRBD1. The length of the CDR3 is 16 residues. CDR1 and CDR2 (germline): LGHDT, YNNKEL (reference sequence). V dropped 4 bases and J dropped 3; count of bases not matched to a gene: 10. Here the CDR3 reads CASSLTGASSHYGYTF. The DNA of the CDR3 is TGTGCCAGCAGCCTGACAGGGGCCTCCTCACACTATGGCTACACCTTC.

The chain couples TRBV3-1 (or the pseudogene TRBV3-2) to TRBJ2-1; possibly TRBD2 for D (6 bases). Looked up from germline, CDR1 is LGHDT and CDR2 is YNNKEL (reference sequence). V lost 4 bases and J lost 1, with 11 bases in between. The CDR3 is 15 amino acids. The CDR3 sequence: CASSLAGLSYNEQFF. As DNA, the CDR3 is TGTGCCAGCAGCCTAGCCGGACTATCCTACAATGAGCAGTTCTTC.

The chain uses TRBV6-5 and TRBJ1-1; D is unclear. V gave up 2 bases and J gave up 0 bases, with 4 bases separating them. The germline gives CDR1 MNHEY, CDR2 SVGAGI. The CDR3 sequence is 13 residues long. The CDR3 coding sequence is TGTGCCAGCAGTTACATCATGAACACTGAAGCTTTCTTT. As protein: CASSYIMNTEAFF.

This clone has more than one count but fewer than ten. CDR3 bases: TGTGCCAGCAGTGAAGCTTCAAGGAGTGATATCTACGAGCAGTACTTC. As protein: CASSEASRSDIYEQYF. The chain has TRBV6-1 and TRBJ2-7; D is ambiguous. The length of the CDR3 is 16 residues. CDR1 and CDR2 (germline): MNHNS, SASEGT. V was shortened by 0 bases and J by 3 bases, with 15 bases between the two germline ends.

Of note for this clone: One end of the junction does not line up with germline, which may come from a read error. V usage is TRBV7-7 and J usage is TRBJ2-1; 15 nucleotides agree with TRBD2. From germline, CDR1 is SSHAT and CDR2 FNYEAQ (reference sequence). CDR3 length equals 16 residues. CDR3 DNA: TGTGCTAGCAGCCCCACGGGACTAGCGGGAGGCAATGAGCAGTTCTTC. Protein sequence: CASSPTGLAGGNEQFF.

The V gene is TRBV7-9, the J gene TRBJ1-3; a possible D gene is TRBD1 (6 bases). Per germline, CDR1 SEHNR and CDR2 FQNEAQ (reference sequence). This CDR3 has 14 residues. The V gene lost 8 bases and the J gene lost 0 bases, with 11 bases spanning the gap. The CDR3 DNA reads TGTGCCAGCGACCAGGGGAGCTCTGGAAACACCATATATTTT. This translates into CASDQGSSGNTIYF.

V usage is TRBV29-1 and J usage is TRBJ1-4, with 8 bases aligning to TRBD1. Germline CDR1 and CDR2: SQVTM and ANQGSEA. Trimming at V came to 5 bases and at J to 7 bases, leaving 6 bases not matched to a gene. This CDR3 region has 13 residues. CDR3 protein: CSVQGASSEKLFF. Written as DNA, the CDR3 is TGCAGCGTTCAGGGGGCGTCTAGTGAAAAACTGTTTTTT.

The chain joins TRBV29-1 to TRBJ1-1; 9 bases are shared with TRBD1. The length of the CDR3 is 15 residues. The V segment lost 4 bases and the J segment 7 bases; nucleotides outside the gene matches: 13. CDR1 is SQVTM, CDR2 ANQGSEA, per germline. CDR3 DNA sequence: TGCAGCGTTGGAGCCCGTACACAGGGGGCTGGTGAAGCTTTCTTT. It yields the protein CSVGARTQGAGEAFF. Using reference TRBV29-1 and TRBJ1-1 for the parts outside the CDR3, the full variable domain is SAVISQKPSRDICQRGTSLTIQCQVDSQVTMMFWYRQQPGQSLTLIATANQGSEATYESGFVIDKFPISRPNLTFSTLTVSNMSPEDSSIYLCSVGARTQGAGEAFFGQGTRLTVV.

The CDR3 spells CASSPAEIRETQYF. The CDR3 DNA reads as TGTGCCAGCTCACCAGCGGAGATCCGGGAGACCCAGTACTTC. This sequence joins TRBV18 and TRBJ2-5, with unresolved D. The germline V gene encodes CDR1 KGHSH and CDR2 LQKENI. V dropped 2 bases and J dropped 5 bases, with 12 bases sitting between them. The CDR3 spans 14 residues.

The chain has TRBV7-9 and TRBJ1-3; maybe TRBD1 (6 bases). Deletions cut 7 bases from V and 7 bases from J, with 29 bases between. In germline, CDR1 is SEHNR, CDR2 FQNEAQ (reference sequence). This CDR3 is built from 18 residues. The CDR3 loop reads CASTPLPRGHQFRNTIYF. CDR3 coding DNA: TGTGCCAGCACCCCTCTCCCCCGGGGACATCAATTTAGGAACACCATATATTTT.